This TCR beta chain was retrieved from a study of blood T cell repertoires in COVID-19. TCRdb keeps only in-frame clones here, not all; method: immunoSEQ multiplex PCR. The profile shows roughly 280,000 clones, 70% to 90% of them singletons. Germline V gene data show CDR1 as SGHNT and CDR2 as YYREEE (reference sequence). CDR3 length: 13 amino acids. With 6 bases removed from V and 4 bases from J, the gap between germline ends came to 13 bases. The sequence was obtained from a man aged 55 to 70 who had recovered from COVID-19. The chain links TRBV5-4 to TRBJ1-1, with D possibly TRBD1 on 5 matching bases. The specimen was peripheral blood. Here the CDR3 DNA reads TGTGCCAGCACCTGGGGGGTGGGCACTGAAGCTTTCTTT. This codes for CASTWGVGTEAFF. The variable domain in full, completed from reference TRBV5-4 and TRBJ1-1, reads ETGVTQSPTHLIKTRGQQVTLRCSSQSGHNTVSWYQQALGQGPQFIFQYYREEENGRGNFPPRFSGLQFPNYSSELNVNALELDDSALYLCASTWGVGTEAFFGQGTRLTVV.